Presented here are 2 T cell receptor beta chains from one specimen sequenced in a study of TIL therapy for anti-PD-1-resistant metastatic lung cancer. Noted time point: pre-treatment sample, taken before nivolumab and TIL therapy. The immunoSEQ assay was v3. The repertoire was sequenced with immunoSEQ multiplex PCR; TCRdb's copy has only in-frame clones and lacks some. The table includes roughly 16,000 clones, about 84% detected once. The source material was blood, sampled at baseline. All receptors derive from a person aged 30 to 80 with non-small cell lung cancer.

This chain connects TRBV29-1 to TRBJ1-4; D call uncertain. V lost 3 bases and J 4 bases, leaving 9 bases between the germline ends. The germline gives CDR1 SQVTM, CDR2 ANQGSEA. The CDR3 extends over 13 amino acids. CDR3 DNA: TGCAGCGTTGATGACGGAAATAATGAAAAACTGTTTTTT. Its protein product is CSVDDGNNEKLFF.

This clone was seen only a few times. The chain recombines TRBV11-2 with TRBJ2-1; no definite D call. The CDR3 spans 17 residues. Trimming took off 5 bases at V and 0 bases at J, with 17 bases between the two ends. Germline loops: CDR1 SGHAT, CDR2 FQNNGV. CDR3 in amino acids: CASSGLTQSSSYNEQFF. The CDR3 DNA sequence: TGTGCCAGCAGCGGGCTGACGCAGTCGAGCTCCTACAATGAGCAGTTCTTC.